This is a list of T cell receptor beta chains from one sample in a study of T cell responses to AZD1222 COVID-19 vaccine. Clones were read by immunoSEQ multiplex PCR, and TCRdb kept only the in-frame ones, dropping some. In the table there are roughly 130,000 clones, 88% of which are singletons. Sequences were derived from peripheral blood, sampled on day 0 of AZD1222 vaccination. The receptors stem from an adult in good health. The CDR3 runs from the conserved cysteine through the conserved F or W. Each record gives: J gene, V gene, CDR3 protein.

j_gene: TRBJ1-5
v_gene: TRBV27
CDR3aa: CASSQDRGKGPQHF

j_gene: TRBJ1-1
v_gene: TRBV12-5
CDR3aa: CASGLVHGRGLTNTEAFF

j_gene: TRBJ1-1
v_gene: TRBV7-9
CDR3aa: CASSGSAGLNTEAFF

j_gene: TRBJ2-7
v_gene: TRBV2
CDR3aa: CASRQGSYEQYF

j_gene: TRBJ1-4
v_gene: TRBV19
CDR3aa: CASTGLAAGRKLFF

j_gene: TRBJ1-1
v_gene: TRBV12-3/TRBV12-4
CDR3aa: CASSLGQGTEAFF

j_gene: TRBJ2-1
v_gene: TRBV4-3
CDR3aa: CASSQDTATSGSSSYNEQFF

j_gene: TRBJ1-2
v_gene: TRBV29-1
CDR3aa: CSVLAGKGGYTF

j_gene: TRBJ2-7
v_gene: TRBV6-2/TRBV6-3
CDR3aa: CASSYSPSGSSYEQYF

j_gene: TRBJ1-1
v_gene: TRBV25-1
CDR3aa: CASSELKGVTEAFF

j_gene: TRBJ2-3
v_gene: TRBV10-1
CDR3aa: CAGSGLAGISGTDTQYF